This is a list of T cell receptor beta chains from one sample in a study of blood T cell repertoires in COVID-19. Measured with immunoSEQ multiplex PCR; TCRdb has only the in-frame clones, and not every one. Of roughly 250,000 clones in the sample, about 90% were seen once. Sequencing input: PBMCs or T cells enriched from blood (not recorded which). These receptors were obtained from a woman between 18 and 29 years old who had recovered from COVID-19. Both conserved end residues are part of each CDR3. The D gene is left open where the match is weak. Rows give clone size only sometimes, using once, few, many, or a class for an expanded clone.

>.|TRBV5-4|.|TRBJ1-1
TGTGCCAGCAGCTTGATGACGGGTCATGAAGCTTTCTTT
CASSLMTGHEAFF
>.|TRBV19|.|TRBJ2-1
TGTGCCAGTAGTATCCCCCCGGGAGTATCTTACAATGAGCAGTTCTTC
CASSIPPGVSYNEQFF
>.|TRBV5-6|TRBD2|TRBJ2-7
TGTGCCAGCAGCCCCGGGACTAGCGGGACTTACGAGCAGTACTTC
CASSPGTSGTYEQYF
>.|TRBV28|.|TRBJ2-2
TGTGCCAGCAGTTACCTCGGGGGGGACAGGGAATGGAACGGGGAGCTGTTTTTT
CASSYLGGDREWNGELFF
>.|TRBV7-3|TRBD1|TRBJ1-2
TGTGCCAGCAGCGTAACAGGGGGCACCAACTATGGCTACACCTTC
CASSVTGGTNYGYTF
>.|TRBV9|.|TRBJ2-3
TGTGCCAGCAGCGCGACTAGTAGAGATACGCAGTATTTT
CASSATSRDTQYF
>.|TRBV25-1|.|TRBJ2-5
TGTGCCAGCAGCCAAAAACAAGGACTTAAATCAGAGACCCAGTACTTC
CASSQKQGLKSETQYF
>few|TRBV19|.|TRBJ2-1
TGTGCCAGTAGTACCGCTAGCGCAGATGACAATGAGCAGTTCTTC
CASSTASADDNEQFF
>.|TRBV4-3|.|TRBJ1-4
TGCGCCAGCAGCCAATCTTCGACAGGCCTTAATGAAAAACTGTTTTTT
CASSQSSTGLNEKLFF
>.|TRBV19|TRBD1|TRBJ2-5
TGTGCCAGTAGTGGGACAGTCCAAGAGACCCAGTACTTC
CASSGTVQETQYF
>.|TRBV4-1|TRBD1|TRBJ1-1
TGCGCCAGCAGCCAGATGATCTACAGGGGGCGGATGGACACTGAAGCTTTCTTT
CASSQMIYRGRMDTEAFF
>once|TRBV23-1|TRBD2|TRBJ2-1
TGCGCCAGCATCTCAAAGCACGGCGGGAGGAACAATGAGCAGTTCTTC
CASISKHGGRNNEQFF
>.|TRBV3-1/TRBV3-2|.|TRBJ2-1
TGTGCCAGCAGACTGGGCCTTGGAGGGGATGAGCAGTTCTTC
CASRLGLGGDEQFF
>.|TRBV7-3|.|TRBJ2-1
TGTGCCAGCGCTAGGGGGGGTTATTACAATGAGCAGTTCTTC
CASARGGYYNEQFF
>.|TRBV10-3|.|TRBJ1-2
TGTGCCACGGTGGGGGCAGCTAATTATGGCTACACCTTC
CATVGAANYGYTF
>.|TRBV5-1|TRBD1|TRBJ2-5
TGCGCCAGCAGCTTGGGGGAACAGGGGGAAGGCCAGTACTTC
CASSLGEQGEGQYF
>.|TRBV6-5|.|TRBJ1-3
TGTGCCAGCGCCTCAGGCTCTGGAAACACCATATATTTT
CASASGSGNTIYF
>.|TRBV5-6|TRBD1|TRBJ2-1
TGTGCCAGCAGCGTCGTGGGACAGGGTGGGCATGAGCAGTTCTTC
CASSVVGQGGHEQFF